The 3 T cell receptor beta chains in this list originate from one sample, sequenced in a study of OX40 agonist ivuxolimab in advanced cancers. Profiled with immunoSEQ multiplex PCR; TCRdb holds only in-frame clones, not every one. The sample carries under 45,000 clones, over 80% recorded once. Sequencing was performed on CD4+ or CD8+ T cells sorted from blood, taken in a trial of the OX40 agonist ivuxolimab. All receptors come from an adult with an advanced solid tumor such as melanoma, head and neck, liver or kidney cancer.

The J gene is TRBJ2-5, the V gene TRBV5-1; no reliable D call. The CDR3 loop spans 13 amino acids. CDR1 and CDR2 from the germline V gene are SGHRS and YFSETQ. V lost 1 base to trimming and J lost 3 bases, with 7 bases between them. The CDR3 sequence is CASSLLGEETQYF. The CDR3, as DNA: TGCGCCAGCAGCTTGCTAGGCGAAGAGACCCAGTACTTC.

J is TRBJ2-1 and V is TRBV2, with 10 bases identical to TRBD2. V gave up 10 bases and J gave up 10 bases; unmatched junction bases: 22. This CDR3 has 17 amino acids. CDR1 SNHLY and CDR2 FYNNEI come from the germline V gene. DNA for the CDR3: TGTGCCACCCTGGGACTAGCGAAACGCCTTCTACGGGCCGAGCAGTTCTTC. It encodes CATLGLAKRLLRAEQFF.

The J gene is TRBJ1-2, the V gene TRBV18, with no clear D. Germline assignment: CDR1 KGHSH and CDR2 LQKENI. The CDR3 sequence is 14 residues long. Trimming stripped 0 bases from V and 4 bases from J, with 9 bases between. CDR3 loop: CASSPPTLVYGYTF. CDR3 DNA sequence: TGTGCCAGCTCACCACCGACGTTGGTCTATGGCTACACCTTC. Variable domain in full (rest from reference TRBV18 and TRBJ1-2): NAGVMQNPRHLVRRRGQEARLRCSPMKGHSHVYWYRQLPEEGLKFMVYLQKENIIDESGMPKERFSAEFPKEGPSILRIQQVVRGDSAAYFCASSPPTLVYGYTFGSGTRLTVV.